These T cell receptor beta chains were read from a single sample in a study of T cells in Graves' hyperthyroidism and ophthalmopathy. TCRdb independently ran MiXCR on the multiplex PCR reads; one entry per CDR3 protein. The sample has around 260,000 distinct CDR3 sequences; approximately 26% are singletons. Sequencing was carried out using blood. The receptors were sampled from a middle-aged man with Graves' hyperthyroidism that later progressed to Graves' ophthalmopathy. Both conserved end residues are part of each CDR3. D genes are given only for firm matches. Size is omitted from some rows. Given values are once, few, many or a class for expanded clones.

TRBV6-2/TRBV6-3	TRBD2	NA	TRBJ2-7	TGTGCCAGCAGTTATACCGGGGGGATCCTGGGACAGCAGTACTTC	CASSYTGGILGQQYF
TRBV28	NA	many	TRBJ2-6	TGTGCCAGCAGTTCCATCTACAGCCGGGACGGGGTTCGTCGGGGCAACGTCCTGACTTTC	CASSSIYSRDGVRRGNVLTF
TRBV2	NA	many	TRBJ2-6	TGTGCCAGCAGTGAATTTGGGACTGGGGCCAACGTCCTGACTTTC	CASSEFGTGANVLTF
TRBV6-2/TRBV6-3	NA	NA	TRBJ2-5	TGTGCCAGCAGTTACGGCTCATTTGGGGAGACCCAGTACTTC	CASSYGSFGETQYF
TRBV27	NA	many	TRBJ2-6	TGTGCCAGCAGGGAGGGGAGCTCTGGGGCCAACGTCCTGACTTTC	CASREGSSGANVLTF
TRBV12-3/TRBV12-4	TRBD1	NA	TRBJ1-1	TGTGCCAGCAGTTCCAGGACAGGATCGAACACTGAAGCTTTCTTT	CASSSRTGSNTEAFF
TRBV11-2	NA	NA	TRBJ2-5	TGTGCCAGCAGCTTAGGGGGTGGCTCTGCGACCCAGTACTTC	CASSLGGGSATQYF
TRBV27	TRBD1	NA	TRBJ1-2	TGTGCCAGCAGTTCCCCCTCATGGACAGGGGGCACTAACTATGGCTACACCTTC	CASSSPSWTGGTNYGYTF
TRBV19	NA	many	TRBJ1-1	TGTGCCAGTAGTGGGCAGACAAGGAACACTGAAGCTTTCTTT	CASSGQTRNTEAFF
TRBV19	NA	many	TRBJ2-6	TGTGCCAGTAGTAACACCATCGCAGGGCCTGGGGCCAACGTCCTGACTTTC	CASSNTIAGPGANVLTF
TRBV20-1	NA	NA	TRBJ2-5	TGCAGTGCTAGCATAGACGCGGAAGAGACCCAGTACTTC	CSASIDAEETQYF
TRBV10-3	NA	many	TRBJ1-2	TGTGCCACCCCGCCCCCCTTCAGTTGTGGCTACACCTTC	CATPPPFSCGYTF
TRBV6-1	NA	NA	TRBJ1-2	TGTGCCAGCAGTGAAAGTCGGCAGCCACGTGGCTACACCTTC	CASSESRQPRGYTF
TRBV6-5	NA	many	TRBJ1-2	TGTGCCAGCACCTTCCACAAAGGGTATGGCTACACCTTC	CASTFHKGYGYTF
TRBV4-1	NA	many	TRBJ1-1	TGCGCCAGCAGCCAAGTGGAGAACCAAGTCACTGAAGCTTTCTTT	CASSQVENQVTEAFF
TRBV20-1	NA	NA	TRBJ2-7	TGCAGTGTTCGACAGGTATCCTACGAGCAGTACTTC	CSVRQVSYEQYF
TRBV19	NA	many	TRBJ1-5	TGTGCCAGTAGTATCTACGCTAGCAATCAGCCCCAGCATTTT	CASSIYASNQPQHF
TRBV5-1	NA	many	TRBJ2-7	TGCGCCAGCAGCCGGGACAAAACCTACGAGCAGTACTTC	CASSRDKTYEQYF
TRBV6-5	NA	NA	TRBJ2-6	TGTGCCAGCAGTTTACTGAGGGTATCTGGGGCCAACGTCCTGACTTTC	CASSLLRVSGANVLTF
TRBV6-2/TRBV6-3	TRBD1	few	TRBJ1-2	TGTGCCAGCAGTTACGGACAGGGAGATGGCTACACCTTC	CASSYGQGDGYTF